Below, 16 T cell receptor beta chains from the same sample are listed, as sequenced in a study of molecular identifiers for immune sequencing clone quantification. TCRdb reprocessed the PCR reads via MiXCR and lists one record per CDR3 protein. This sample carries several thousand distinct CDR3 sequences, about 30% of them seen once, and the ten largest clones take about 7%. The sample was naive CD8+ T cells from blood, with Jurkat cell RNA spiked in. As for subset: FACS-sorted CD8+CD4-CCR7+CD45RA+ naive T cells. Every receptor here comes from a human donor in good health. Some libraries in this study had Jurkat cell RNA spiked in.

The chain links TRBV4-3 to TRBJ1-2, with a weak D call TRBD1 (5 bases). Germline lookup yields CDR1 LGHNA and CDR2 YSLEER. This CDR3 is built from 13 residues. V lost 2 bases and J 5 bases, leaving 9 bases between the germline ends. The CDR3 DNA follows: TGCGCCAGCAGCCAAACAGGTTTATATGGCTACACCTTC. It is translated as CASSQTGLYGYTF.

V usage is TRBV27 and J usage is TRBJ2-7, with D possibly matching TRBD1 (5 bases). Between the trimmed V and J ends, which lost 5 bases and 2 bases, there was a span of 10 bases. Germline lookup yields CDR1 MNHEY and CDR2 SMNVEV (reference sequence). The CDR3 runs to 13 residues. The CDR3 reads CASSPLGAYEQYF. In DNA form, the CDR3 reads TGTGCCAGCAGTCCTCTAGGGGCCTACGAGCAGTACTTC.

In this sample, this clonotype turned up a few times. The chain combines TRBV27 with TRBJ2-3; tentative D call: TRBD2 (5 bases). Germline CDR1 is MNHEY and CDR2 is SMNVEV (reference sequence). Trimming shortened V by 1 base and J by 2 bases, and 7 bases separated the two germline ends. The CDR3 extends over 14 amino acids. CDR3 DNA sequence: TGTGCCAGCAGTTTATACGGGGACACAGATACGCAGTATTTT. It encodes CASSLYGDTDTQYF.

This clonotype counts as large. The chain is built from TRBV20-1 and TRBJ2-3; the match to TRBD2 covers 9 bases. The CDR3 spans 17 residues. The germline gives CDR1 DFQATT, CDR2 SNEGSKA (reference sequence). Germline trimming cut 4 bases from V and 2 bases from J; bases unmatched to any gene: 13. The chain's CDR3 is CSAIRRGLAGYTDTQYF. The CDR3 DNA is TGCAGTGCTATCCGAAGGGGGCTAGCGGGATACACAGATACGCAGTATTTT.

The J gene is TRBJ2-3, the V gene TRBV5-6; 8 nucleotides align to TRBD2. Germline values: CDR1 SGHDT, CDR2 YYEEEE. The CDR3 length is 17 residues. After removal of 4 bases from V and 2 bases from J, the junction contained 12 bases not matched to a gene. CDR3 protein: CASSKLAGMTHTDTQYF. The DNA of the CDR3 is TGTGCCAGCAGCAAGCTAGCGGGCATGACTCACACAGATACGCAGTATTTT.

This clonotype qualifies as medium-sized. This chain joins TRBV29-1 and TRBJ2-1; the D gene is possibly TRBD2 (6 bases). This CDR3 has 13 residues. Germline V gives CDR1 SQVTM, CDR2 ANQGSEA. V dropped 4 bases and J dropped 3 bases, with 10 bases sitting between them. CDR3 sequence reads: CSVVVADYNEQFF. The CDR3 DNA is TGCAGCGTTGTGGTAGCGGACTACAATGAGCAGTTCTTC.

In DNA form, the CDR3 reads TGCAGCGTCAAATCACCGGGACAGGGTTTTCCCCGGGAGCAGTACTTC. It is translated as CSVKSPGQGFPREQYF. The genes are TRBV29-1 and TRBJ2-7, with 9 bases identical to TRBD1. CDR1 and CDR2 from the germline V gene are SQVTM and ANQGSEA. Trimming took 6 bases from V and 7 from J; bases not matched to a gene: 19. The CDR3 runs to 16 residues.

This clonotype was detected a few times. In DNA, the CDR3 is TGTGCCAGCAGTCCCGGGACAGGGGGCTCTGGGGCCAACGTCCTGACTTTC. Protein sequence: CASSPGTGGSGANVLTF. The rearrangement uses TRBV28 and TRBJ2-6; 11 bases match TRBD1. V shed 5 bases and J 0 bases; nucleotides not matched to a gene: 3. Per the germline V gene, CDR1 is MDHEN and CDR2 is SYDVKM. CDR3 length equals 17 residues.

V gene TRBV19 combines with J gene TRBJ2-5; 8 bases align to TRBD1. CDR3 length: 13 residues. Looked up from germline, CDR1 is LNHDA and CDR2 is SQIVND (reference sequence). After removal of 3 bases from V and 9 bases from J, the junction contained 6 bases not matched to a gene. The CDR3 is CASSMGQVAAQYF. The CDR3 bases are TGTGCCAGTAGTATGGGACAGGTGGCGGCCCAGTACTTC.

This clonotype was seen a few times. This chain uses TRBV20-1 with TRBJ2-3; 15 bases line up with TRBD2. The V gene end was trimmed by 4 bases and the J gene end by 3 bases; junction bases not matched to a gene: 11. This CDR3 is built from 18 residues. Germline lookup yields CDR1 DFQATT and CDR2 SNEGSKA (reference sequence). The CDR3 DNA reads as TGCAGTGCTAAAGAAGCCCGGGGACTAGCGGGAGGTACAGATACGCAGTATTTT. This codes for CSAKEARGLAGGTDTQYF.

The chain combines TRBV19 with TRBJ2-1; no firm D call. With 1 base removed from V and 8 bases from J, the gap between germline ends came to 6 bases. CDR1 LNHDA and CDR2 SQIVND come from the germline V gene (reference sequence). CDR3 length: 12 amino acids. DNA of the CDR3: TGTGCCAGTAGTATAGCAAGGCATGAGCAGTTCTTC. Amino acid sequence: CASSIARHEQFF.

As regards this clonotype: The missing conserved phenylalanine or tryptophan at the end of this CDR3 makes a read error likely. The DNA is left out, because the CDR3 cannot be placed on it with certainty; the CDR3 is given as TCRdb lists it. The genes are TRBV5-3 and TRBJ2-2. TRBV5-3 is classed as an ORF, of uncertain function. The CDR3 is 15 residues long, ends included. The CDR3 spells CASSQLTEITGELYY.

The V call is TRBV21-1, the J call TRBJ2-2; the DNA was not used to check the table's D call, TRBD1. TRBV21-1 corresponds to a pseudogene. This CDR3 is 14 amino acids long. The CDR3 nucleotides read TGTGCCTTTCCGGACAGGAGTTATACCGGGGAGCTGTTTTTT. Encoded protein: CAFPDRSYTGELFF.

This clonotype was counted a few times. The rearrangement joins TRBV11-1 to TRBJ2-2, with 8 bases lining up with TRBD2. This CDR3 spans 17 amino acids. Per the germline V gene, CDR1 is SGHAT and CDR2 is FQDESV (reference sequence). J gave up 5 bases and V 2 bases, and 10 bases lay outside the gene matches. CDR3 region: CASSLLFEAGETGELFF. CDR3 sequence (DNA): TGTGCCAGCAGCTTACTTTTCGAAGCGGGAGAGACCGGGGAGCTGTTTTTT.

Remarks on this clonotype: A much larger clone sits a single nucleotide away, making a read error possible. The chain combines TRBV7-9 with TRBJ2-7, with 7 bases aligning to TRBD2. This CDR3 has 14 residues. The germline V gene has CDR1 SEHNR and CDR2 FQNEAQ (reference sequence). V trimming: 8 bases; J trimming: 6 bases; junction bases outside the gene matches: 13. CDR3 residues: CASCSPWGGSEQYF. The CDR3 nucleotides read TGTGCCAGCTGCTCACCCTGGGGGGGTTCCGAGCAGTACTTC. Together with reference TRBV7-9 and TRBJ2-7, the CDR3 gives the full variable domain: DTGVSQNPRHKITKRGQNVTFRCDPISEHNRLYWYRQTLGQGPEFLTYFQNEAQLEKSRLLSDRFSAERPKGSFSTLEIQRTEQGDSAMYLCASCSPWGGSEQYFGPGTRLTVT.

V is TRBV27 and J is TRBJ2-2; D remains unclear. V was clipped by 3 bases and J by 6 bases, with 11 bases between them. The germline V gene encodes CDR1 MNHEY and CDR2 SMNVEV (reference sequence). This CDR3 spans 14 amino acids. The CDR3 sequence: CASSLALGPGELFF. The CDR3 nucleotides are TGTGCCAGCAGTTTGGCGCTAGGGCCCGGGGAGCTGTTTTTT.